This T cell receptor beta chain was sequenced in a study of T cell responses to AZD1222 COVID-19 vaccine (dated by TCRdb to 2020 to 2023). Some background on the complete study: TCR sequencing covered more than 230 trial participants: roughly 200 given two doses of AZD1222 and 26 given two doses of MenACWY control vaccine. Trial participants were enrolled by age into subgroups of 18-55, 56-69 and 70-plus years, and around 150, 28 and 57 TCR-sequenced participants, respectively, were included in these subgroups.

The CDR3 sequence holds 13 residues, the cysteine and phenylalanine included. CDR3 DNA only is kept here, 39 bases in frame from base 1. The V end loses 4 bases and the J end loses 7 bases, and a stretch of 13 bases separates them. From the germline V gene (reference sequence), CDR1 is SEHNR and CDR2 is FQNEAQ. Note on this clone: No cognate antigen has been identified for it. Base qualities are not provided; no much larger clone lies one nucleotide away.

The intended sense of this specimen's time point label: about 28 days (+/-7) after the second vaccine dose. AZD1222 recipients with second doses at about 4 weeks or about 12 weeks were pooled, because spike-specific TCR depth and breadth did not differ between schedules. The vaccinee samples were drawn from two UK trials, COV001 and COV002, one of which was a single-blind randomized controlled phase 2/3 trial testing AZD1222 (ChAdOx1 nCoV-19) in healthy adults. Trial participant PBMC samples were collected at day 0 and day 28 after the second dose for TCRbeta chain sequencing. The CDR3 regions of human TCRbeta chains were analyzed by immunosequencing. The study's processing was this. TCRs in the repertoires were matched against a reference library of SARS-CoV-2-specific TCRs that had been generated with the MIRA antigen-specificity platform. Breadth was defined as the fraction of unique TCRs that were SARS-CoV-2-associated. Depth was defined as the fraction of total T cells that were SARS-CoV-2-associated. Each spike-specific TCR was assigned to its reactive spike region and to a CD4 or CD8 class using the MIRA data. Log10-transformed breadth and depth values were compared by one-way ANOVA with Sidak's multiple comparisons tests. TCRdb stores this immuneACCESS table with in-frame sequences only. Part of the clones is absent; in the studies checked, under half of the shortfall reflects unresolved V genes, and no reason is known for the rest. The V and J calls and clone size are taken from that table; D and trimming were inferred from the DNA. The sample yields some 150,000 clones; roughly 90% were counted once. The ten largest clones represent roughly 3.1% of the sample.

Paper-wide results and their limitations: The 56-69-year group was small, and its depth increase did not reach significance, likely because of low power. The whole spike protein was spanned by vaccine-associated CD4 TCRs, and dominant responses were seen in regions 160-218 and 743-854. Reportedly, close to half of the unique spike-specific TCRs recognized epitopes lying outside the regions that are mutated in the B.1.351 and B.1.1.7 variants. Most participants were white British and females outnumbered males, and the authors suggested that clonal diversity may have been underestimated. Spike-specific TCR breadth and depth rose significantly after two AZD1222 doses compared with day 0 and with MenACWY recipients. Because no day 14 peak-response samples were available, repertoires were characterized only after the peak T cell response. Conclusions about previously exposed vaccinees are limited, since just five to seven AZD1222 recipients were seropositive for SARS-CoV-2 at baseline.

This sequence uses TRBV7-9 and TRBJ1-2; D gene: possibly TRBD1, on 5 matching bases. Sequencing was performed on peripheral blood, taken 28 days after the second AZD1222 dose. The origin of this receptor is an adult who received the AZD1222 COVID-19 vaccine. The CDR3 protein is CASSSSKGLGYTF. The bases read TGTGCCAGCAGCTCGTCGAAGGGACTTGGCTACACCTTC.